The entry below describes one T cell receptor beta chain. This clonotype has just one count. This clone's antigen is unknown. Base qualities were left out, and no much larger clone turns up one base away. One read provides weak support. The data stem from a study of T-cell memory formation after mild COVID-19 (dated by TCRdb to the early 2020s). Study-level background: Most TCR sequence clusters were specific to one of the two donors. In two donors, T-cell clones that expanded and contracted after mild COVID-19 were followed by sequencing TCRalpha and TCRbeta repertoires longitudinally. The cohort was made up of two young adult volunteers, one female and one male, who were previously healthy.

Points the paper makes about the study in general: Balanced CD4/CD8 phenotypes were observed for clones contracting from day 15 to 85, whereas a bias towards CD4+ was observed for a second wave of clones expanding from day 15 to 37. Only two mild cases were covered in the study, and larger cohorts including severe cases with pre-infection samples were considered necessary. Contracting CD4+ clones appeared mostly in the CM and EM memory subsets, whereas CD8+ clones were enriched in EMRA. The second-wave clones that peaked on day 37 were not confirmed to be SARS-CoV-2 specific. Some responding clones were detected in pre-infection memory, suggesting pre-existing cross-reactive memory T cells joined the SARS-CoV-2 response.

The sequencing machine was an Illumina NovaSeq 6000. Using 5'RACE with constant-segment primers, TCRalpha and TCRbeta cDNA libraries were constructed, with sample barcodes and unique molecular identifiers added in the process. RNA was extracted from every sample with Trizol reagent. The libraries were amplified in two PCR steps, and the second step added a second sample barcode and Illumina TruSeq adapters. Sequencing of the libraries was done on an Illumina NovaSeq, producing 2 x 150 bp paired-end reads. From the authors' description of their analysis: With migec v1.2.7, reads were demultiplexed and then collapsed into UMI-guided consensus sequences. Using mixcr v2.1.11, the UMI consensuses were aligned to TRA and TRB V and J templates and assembled into clonotypes. Expanded or contracted clonotypes were those called significant by both edgeR and NoisET, with noise models trained on biological replicates. For edgeR calls, a false discovery rate-adjusted p below 0.01 and a log2 fold-change threshold of 1 were applied. As an exploratory analysis of dynamics, PCA with hierarchical clustering was applied to max-normalized trajectories of the 1000 most abundant clonotypes. Separately sequenced CD4+ and CD8+ repertoires were used to assign a CD4 or CD8 phenotype to each responding clone. TCRdb passed the public sequencing reads through fastp at Q25 and MiXCR, retaining productive beta sequences. Here each entry gathers all rows of one CDR3 protein and keeps the most common genes and DNA. In this record, the V and J calls reflect TCRdb's handling and not the investigators' own analysis. The sample table shows around 260,000 distinct CDR3 sequences, and around 15% are seen once. The ten largest clones take up 22% of the sample.

PBMCs were isolated by Ficoll-Paque density gradient centrifugation. Between the V and J ends, shortened by 5 bases and 4 bases respectively, the junction contains 12 bases. CDR1 and CDR2 are drawn from the germline V gene: MGHRA, YSYEKL. The CDR3 has 14 amino acids, counting the end cysteine and phenylalanine. Only CDR3 DNA remains: 42 bases, in frame from the first base. This TCR was recovered from a man younger than 30 who had mild COVID-19 (a few samples of this study predate the infection). The sample titles of this study are shuffled in the database, so cell type and time point are left out; the donor was told from shared clones. In this chain, TRBV4-1 is recombined with TRBJ2-1; the D gene remains uncertain. The sequenced sample was PBMCs or a T cell subset sorted from them (not recorded which). CDR3 region: CASSAQSRYNEQFF. The nucleotides are TGCGCCAGCAGCGCACAATCGCGGTACAATGAGCAGTTCTTC.